The 7 T cell receptor beta chains presented below share a single source sample, sequenced in a study of cytomegalovirus exposure and HLA in healthy donors. The PCR made use of 60 Vbeta and 13 Jbeta primers. TCRdb's copy holds only in-frame clones and misses some; the assay was immunoSEQ multiplex PCR. The table includes about 140,000 clones, over 70% detected once. Sequencing used PBMCs. Source of these receptors: a woman aged 35 to 49 in good health and CMV-seronegative.

This clone has more than one count but fewer than ten. The chain carries TRBV19 and TRBJ2-2, with 7 bases matching TRBD1. Germline CDR1 reads LNHDA; CDR2 reads SQIVND (reference sequence). V was clipped by 7 bases and J by 0 bases; unmatched bases: 5. CDR3 length: 15 amino acids. The CDR3 DNA reads as TGTGCCAGTACCCCGACAGGGACGAACACCGGGGAGCTGTTTTTT. This translates into CASTPTGTNTGELFF.

The chain combines TRBV15 with TRBJ2-3; D unresolved. With 6 bases removed from V and 0 bases from J, the gap between germline ends came to 4 bases. Germline V gene data show CDR1 as LNHNV and CDR2 as YYDKDF (reference sequence). The CDR3 contains 12 residues. CDR3 region: CATRSSTDTQYF. CDR3 sequence (DNA): TGTGCCACCAGAAGCAGCACAGATACGCAGTATTTT.

The chain recombines TRBV10-3 with TRBJ2-7; 9 bases agree with TRBD2. This CDR3 comprises 15 residues. The V segment lost 2 bases and the J segment 6 bases; nucleotides outside the gene matches: 8. Looked up from germline, CDR1 is ENHRY and CDR2 is SYGVKD. Here the CDR3 reads CAISEVAGVSGEQYF. The CDR3 DNA reads as TGTGCCATCAGTGAGGTAGCGGGGGTGTCGGGCGAGCAGTACTTC.

J is TRBJ1-4 and V is TRBV7-2, with 10 nucleotides matching TRBD1. With 2 bases clipped from V and 2 bases from J, the junction kept 8 bases outside the gene matches. In germline, CDR1 is SGHTA, CDR2 FQGNSA. This CDR3 spans 18 amino acids. The DNA of the CDR3 is TGTGCCAGCAGCTTAACCGGGACAGGGGTTTTGACTAATGAAAAACTGTTTTTT. Amino acids: CASSLTGTGVLTNEKLFF.

This clone was seen once. J is TRBJ1-2 and V is TRBV20-1; TRBD1 matches 8 bases. Per the germline V gene, CDR1 is DFQATT and CDR2 is SNEGSKA (reference sequence). CDR3 size: 11 residues. After removal of 3 bases from V and 8 bases from J, the junction contained 2 bases not matched to a gene. CDR3: CSARTGEGYTF. The CDR3 DNA follows: TGCAGTGCTAGGACAGGGGAAGGCTACACCTTC.

The chain employs TRBV7-2 and TRBJ1-2; 9 nucleotides agree with TRBD1. The length of the CDR3 is 14 residues. Germline trimming cut 1 base from V and 5 bases from J; bases unmatched to any gene: 2. CDR1 is SGHTA, CDR2 FQGNSA, per germline. The CDR3 here is CASSLVGTGYGYTF. CDR3 nucleotides: TGTGCCAGCAGCTTAGTCGGGACAGGGTATGGCTACACCTTC.

This chain uses TRBV27 with TRBJ1-6; D ambiguous. There are 13 residues in the CDR3. Trimming cost V 1 base and J 13 bases, with 11 bases left between them. Germline CDR1 and CDR2: MNHEY and SMNVEV (reference sequence). The CDR3 DNA follows: TGTGCCAGCAGTTTATGGCAGCAGGCGCCCCTCCACTTT. This translates into CASSLWQQAPLHF.